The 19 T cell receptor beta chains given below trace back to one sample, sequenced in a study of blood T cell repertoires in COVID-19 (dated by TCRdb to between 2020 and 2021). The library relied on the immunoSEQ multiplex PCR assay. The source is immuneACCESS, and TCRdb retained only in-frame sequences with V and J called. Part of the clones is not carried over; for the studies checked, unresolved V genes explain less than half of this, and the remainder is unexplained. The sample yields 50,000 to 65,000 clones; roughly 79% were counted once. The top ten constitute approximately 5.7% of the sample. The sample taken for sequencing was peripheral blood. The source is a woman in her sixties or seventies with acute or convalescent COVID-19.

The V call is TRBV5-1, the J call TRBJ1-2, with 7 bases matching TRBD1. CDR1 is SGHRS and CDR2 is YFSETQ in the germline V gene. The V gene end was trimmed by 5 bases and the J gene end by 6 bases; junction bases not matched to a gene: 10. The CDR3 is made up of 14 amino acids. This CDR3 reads CASSPVSGTDGYTF. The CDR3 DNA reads TGCGCCAGCAGTCCAGTTTCCGGGACAGATGGCTACACCTTC.

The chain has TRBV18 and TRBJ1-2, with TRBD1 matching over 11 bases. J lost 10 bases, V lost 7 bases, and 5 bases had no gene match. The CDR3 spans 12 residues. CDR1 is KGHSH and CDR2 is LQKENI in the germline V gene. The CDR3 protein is CASYPGQGDYTF. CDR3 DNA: TGTGCCAGCTACCCGGGACAGGGGGACTACACCTTC.

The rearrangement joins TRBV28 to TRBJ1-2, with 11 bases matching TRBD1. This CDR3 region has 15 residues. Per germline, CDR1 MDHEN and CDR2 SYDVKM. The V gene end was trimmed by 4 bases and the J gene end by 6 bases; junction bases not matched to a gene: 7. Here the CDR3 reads CASSSGQGAIHGYTF. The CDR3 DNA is TGTGCCAGCAGTTCCGGACAGGGGGCGATTCATGGCTACACCTTC.

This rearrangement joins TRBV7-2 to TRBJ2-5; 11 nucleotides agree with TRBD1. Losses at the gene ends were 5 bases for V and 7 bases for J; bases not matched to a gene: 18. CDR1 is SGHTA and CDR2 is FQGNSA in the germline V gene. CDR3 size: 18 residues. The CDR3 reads CASSQEWGTGGPQRTQYF. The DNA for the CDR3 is TGTGCCAGCAGCCAAGAGTGGGGGACAGGGGGGCCCCAAAGGACCCAGTACTTC.

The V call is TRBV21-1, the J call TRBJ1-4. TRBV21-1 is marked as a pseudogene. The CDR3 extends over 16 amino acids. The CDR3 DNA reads TGTGCCAGCAGCACTAGGAGGAGGGGACTAAATGAAAAACTGTTTTTT. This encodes CASSTRRRGLNEKLFF.

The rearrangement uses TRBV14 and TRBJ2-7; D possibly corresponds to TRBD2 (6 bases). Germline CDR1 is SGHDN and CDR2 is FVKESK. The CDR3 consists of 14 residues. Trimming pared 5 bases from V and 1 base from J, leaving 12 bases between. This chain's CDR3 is CASSAGSGSYEQYF. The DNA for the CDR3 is TGTGCCAGCAGCGCGGGTAGCGGTTCCTACGAGCAGTACTTC. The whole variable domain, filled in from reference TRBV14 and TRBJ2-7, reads EAGVTQFPSHSVIEKGQTVTLRCDPISGHDNLYWYRRVMGKEIKFLLHFVKESKQDESGMPNNRFLAERTGGTYSTLKVQPAELEDSGVYFCASSAGSGSYEQYFGPGTRLTVT.

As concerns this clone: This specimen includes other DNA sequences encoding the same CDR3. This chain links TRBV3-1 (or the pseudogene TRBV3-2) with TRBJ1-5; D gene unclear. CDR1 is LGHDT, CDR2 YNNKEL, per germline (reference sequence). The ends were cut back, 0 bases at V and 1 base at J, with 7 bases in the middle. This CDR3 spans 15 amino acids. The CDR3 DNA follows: TGTGCCAGCAGCCAAGATGGAGGGAGCAATCAGCCCCAGCATTTT. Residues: CASSQDGGSNQPQHF.

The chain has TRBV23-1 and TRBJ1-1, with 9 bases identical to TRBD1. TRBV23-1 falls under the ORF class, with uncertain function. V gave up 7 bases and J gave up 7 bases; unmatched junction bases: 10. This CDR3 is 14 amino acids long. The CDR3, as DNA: TGCGCCAGCATCCCGGGACAGGGATTAAGTGAAGCTTTCTTT. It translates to CASIPGQGLSEAFF.

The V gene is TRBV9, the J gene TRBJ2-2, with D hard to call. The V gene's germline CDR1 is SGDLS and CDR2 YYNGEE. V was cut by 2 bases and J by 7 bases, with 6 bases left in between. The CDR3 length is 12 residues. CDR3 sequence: CASSVHNGELFF. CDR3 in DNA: TGTGCCAGCAGCGTCCACAACGGGGAGCTGTTTTTT.

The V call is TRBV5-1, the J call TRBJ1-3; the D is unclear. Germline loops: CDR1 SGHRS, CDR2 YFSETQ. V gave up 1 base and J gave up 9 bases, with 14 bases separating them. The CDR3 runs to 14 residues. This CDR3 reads CASSLSGEIGTIYF. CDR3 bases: TGCGCCAGCAGCTTGTCTGGAGAAATAGGCACCATATATTTT.

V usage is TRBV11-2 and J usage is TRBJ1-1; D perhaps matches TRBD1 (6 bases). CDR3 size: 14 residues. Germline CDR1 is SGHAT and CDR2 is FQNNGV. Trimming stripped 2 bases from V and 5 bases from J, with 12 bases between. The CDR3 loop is CASSLSRGGTEAFF. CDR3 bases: TGTGCCAGCAGCTTAAGCAGGGGTGGGACTGAAGCTTTCTTT.

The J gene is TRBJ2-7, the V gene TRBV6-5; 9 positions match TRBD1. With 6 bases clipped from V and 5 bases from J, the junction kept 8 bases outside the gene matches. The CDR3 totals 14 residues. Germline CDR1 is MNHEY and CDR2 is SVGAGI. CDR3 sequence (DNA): TGTGCCAGCAGCCCCGGGACAGGGCCGGACGAGCAGTACTTC. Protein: CASSPGTGPDEQYF.

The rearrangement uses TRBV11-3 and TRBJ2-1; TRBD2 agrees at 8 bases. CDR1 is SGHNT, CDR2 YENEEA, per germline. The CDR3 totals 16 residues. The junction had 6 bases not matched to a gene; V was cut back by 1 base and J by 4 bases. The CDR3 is CASSLGVSSGYNEQFF. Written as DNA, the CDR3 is TGTGCCAGCAGCTTAGGGGTGTCTAGCGGGTACAATGAGCAGTTCTTC.

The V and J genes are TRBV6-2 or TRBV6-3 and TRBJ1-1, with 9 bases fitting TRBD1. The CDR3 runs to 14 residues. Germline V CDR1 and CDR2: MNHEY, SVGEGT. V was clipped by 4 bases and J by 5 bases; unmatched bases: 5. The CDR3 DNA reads TGTGCCAGCAGTTTGAACAGGGGGCGGACTGAAGCTTTCTTT. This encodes CASSLNRGRTEAFF.

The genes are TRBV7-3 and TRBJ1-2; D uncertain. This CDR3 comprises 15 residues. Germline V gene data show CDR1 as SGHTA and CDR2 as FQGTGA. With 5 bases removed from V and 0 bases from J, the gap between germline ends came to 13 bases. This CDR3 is CASSRVGGTNYGYTF. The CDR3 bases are TGTGCCAGCAGCCGCGTAGGAGGGACTAACTATGGCTACACCTTC.

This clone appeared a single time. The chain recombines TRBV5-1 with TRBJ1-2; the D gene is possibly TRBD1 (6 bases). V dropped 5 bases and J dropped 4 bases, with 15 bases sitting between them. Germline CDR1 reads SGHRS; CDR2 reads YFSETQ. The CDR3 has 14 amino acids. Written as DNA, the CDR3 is TGCGCCAGCAGTTCCGGGACAAGCCCCTATGGCTACACCTTC. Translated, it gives CASSSGTSPYGYTF.

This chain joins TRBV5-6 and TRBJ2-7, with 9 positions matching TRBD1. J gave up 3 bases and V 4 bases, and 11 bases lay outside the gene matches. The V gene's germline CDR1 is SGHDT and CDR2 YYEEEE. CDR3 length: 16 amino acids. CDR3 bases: TGTGCCAGCAGCCCGTCCGGGACAGGGTCGCTCTACGAGCAGTACTTC. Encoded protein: CASSPSGTGSLYEQYF.

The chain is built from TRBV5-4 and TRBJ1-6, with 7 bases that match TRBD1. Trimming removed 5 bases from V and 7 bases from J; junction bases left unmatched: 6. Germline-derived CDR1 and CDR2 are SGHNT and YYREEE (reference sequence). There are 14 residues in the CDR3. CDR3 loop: CASRLDRMNSPLHF. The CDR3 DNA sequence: TGTGCCAGCAGACTGGACAGGATGAATTCACCCCTCCACTTT.

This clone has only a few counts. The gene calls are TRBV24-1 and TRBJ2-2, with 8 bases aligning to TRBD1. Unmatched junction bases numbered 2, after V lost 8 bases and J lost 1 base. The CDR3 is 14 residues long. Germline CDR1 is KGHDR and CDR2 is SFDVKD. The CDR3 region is CATKGTGNTGELFF. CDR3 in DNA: TGTGCCACCAAGGGGACAGGGAACACCGGGGAGCTGTTTTTT.